This is a list of T cell receptor beta chains from one sample in a study of blood T cell repertoires in COVID-19. Generated by immunoSEQ multiplex PCR, the TCRdb table keeps only in-frame clones and is missing some. The sample carries under 300,000 clones, around 88% recorded once. Material for sequencing was peripheral blood. Receptor source: a man older than 75 with acute or convalescent COVID-19. Each CDR3 is given with its conserved first and last residue. Each record gives: D gene, V gene, clone size, J gene, CDR3 protein, CDR3 DNA. The D gene is left open where the match is weak. Size tells how often a clone was seen (once, few, many) or the class of an expanded clone, and some rows leave it out.

>TRBD1|TRBV5-1|NA|TRBJ1-2
CASSLSTGISNYGYTF
TGCGCCAGCAGCTTGTCGACAGGGATAAGTAACTATGGCTACACCTTC
>NA|TRBV11-2|NA|TRBJ1-1
CASSLALVNTEAFF
TGTGCCAGCAGCTTAGCCTTAGTGAACACTGAAGCTTTCTTT
>TRBD1|TRBV4-3|once|TRBJ1-1
CASSRGQGYTEAFF
TGCGCCAGCAGCCGTGGACAGGGTTACACTGAAGCTTTCTTT
>TRBD2|TRBV7-2|NA|TRBJ2-3
CASSLGSPLLAGGQGTQYF
TGTGCCAGCAGCTTAGGCTCCCCCTTACTAGCGGGGGGGCAAGGTACGCAGTATTTT
>TRBD1|TRBV6-5|NA|TRBJ1-3
CASSSGQVSGNTIYF
TGTGCCAGCAGTTCCGGACAGGTCTCTGGAAACACCATATATTTT
>TRBD1|TRBV18|NA|TRBJ1-6
CASSPQGAYNSPLHF
TGTGCCAGCTCACCACAGGGGGCTTATAATTCACCCCTCCACTTT
>NA|TRBV19|once|TRBJ1-5
CASSMRTEPNQPQHF
TGTGCCAGTAGTATGAGGACAGAACCAAATCAGCCCCAGCATTTT
>NA|TRBV5-5|NA|TRBJ1-1
CASSKRALNTEAFF
TGTGCCAGCAGCAAGAGGGCCCTGAACACTGAAGCTTTCTTT
>TRBD2|TRBV3-1/TRBV3-2|NA|TRBJ2-1
CASSPRGASGRDEQFF
TGTGCCAGCAGCCCTAGAGGGGCTAGCGGGAGGGATGAGCAGTTCTTC
>TRBD2|TRBV19|NA|TRBJ2-4
CASRGGGVGNIQYF
TGTGCCAGCCGGGGCGGGGGTGTAGGAAACATTCAGTACTTC
>NA|TRBV6-5|NA|TRBJ2-2
CASRLTRGTGELFF
TGTGCCAGCAGACTCACCCGGGGCACCGGGGAGCTGTTTTTT
>NA|TRBV28|NA|TRBJ2-3
CASSTRDTQYF
TGTGCCAGCAGTACAAGAGATACGCAGTATTTT
>NA|TRBV27|NA|TRBJ2-1
CASSFRPGADHSIHEQFF
TGTGCCAGCAGTTTCCGACCAGGGGCCGACCATTCTATCCATGAGCAGTTCTTC
>NA|TRBV3-1/TRBV3-2|few|TRBJ1-6
CASSSGGRVLNNSPLHF
TGTGCCAGCAGCTCTGGGGGGAGGGTGTTGAATAATTCACCCCTCCACTTT
>TRBD1|TRBV19|NA|TRBJ2-6
CASSIGMGQGARSGANVLTF
TGTGCCAGTAGTATAGGGATGGGCCAGGGGGCGCGTTCTGGGGCCAACGTCCTGACTTTC
>TRBD1|TRBV6-1|once|TRBJ2-5
CASKQGASQETQYF
TGTGCCAGCAAACAGGGGGCTAGCCAAGAGACCCAGTACTTC
>TRBD2|TRBV6-6|few|TRBJ2-7
CASSRTSGGALGYEQYF
TGTGCCAGCAGTCGGACTAGCGGGGGGGCGCTTGGCTACGAGCAGTACTTC
>NA|TRBV29-1|once|TRBJ2-1
CSVTAWRNEQFF
TGCAGCGTAACGGCTTGGAGGAATGAGCAGTTCTTC
>NA|TRBV5-1|NA|TRBJ2-1
CASSATVSYNEQFF
TGCGCCAGCAGCGCGACAGTCTCCTACAATGAGCAGTTCTTC
>NA|TRBV19|NA|TRBJ2-5
CASTPQQGETQYF
TGTGCCAGTACTCCACAACAGGGCGAGACCCAGTACTTC
>NA|TRBV3-1/TRBV3-2|NA|TRBJ1-2
CASSQGLQSYGYTF
TGTGCCAGCAGCCAAGGGTTGCAGTCCTATGGCTACACCTTC
>NA|TRBV29-1|few|TRBJ1-1
CSVEEQATMNTEAFF
TGCAGCGTTGAAGAACAGGCCACTATGAACACTGAAGCTTTCTTT
>NA|TRBV13|NA|TRBJ1-3
CASSLTSGNTIYF
TGTGCCAGCAGCCTCACATCTGGAAACACCATATATTTT
>TRBD1|TRBV6-6|NA|TRBJ2-1
CASYSDRYLYNEQFF
TGTGCCAGCTACTCGGACAGGTATTTGTACAATGAGCAGTTCTTC
>NA|TRBV18|NA|TRBJ1-2
CASSPLRDGGGYTF
TGTGCCAGCTCACCACTGCGGGACGGTGGGGGCTACACCTTC
>TRBD2|TRBV5-1|NA|TRBJ2-7
CASSSGLAGTYEQYF
TGCGCCAGCAGCTCCGGACTAGCGGGGACCTACGAGCAGTACTTC
>TRBD1|TRBV9|NA|TRBJ1-4
CASSEGGSNEKLFF
TGTGCCAGCAGCGAAGGGGGCTCTAATGAAAAACTGTTTTTT
>NA|TRBV5-5|NA|TRBJ1-4
CASSKNQQATNEKLFF
TGTGCCAGCAGCAAAAACCAACAGGCGACTAATGAAAAACTGTTTTTT
>NA|TRBV6-6|NA|TRBJ1-4
CAGQGLNEKLFF
TGTGCCGGCCAGGGCCTGAATGAAAAACTGTTTTTT
>TRBD2|TRBV2|NA|TRBJ2-1
CASFEDRELLAGEFEQFF
TGTGCCAGCTTTGAGGACAGGGAATTGCTAGCGGGAGAATTTGAGCAGTTCTTC
>NA|TRBV19|NA|TRBJ2-1
CAISDRGGDEQFF
TGTGCCATCTCCGACAGAGGAGGGGATGAGCAGTTCTTC
>TRBD2|TRBV24-1|NA|TRBJ2-3
CATSVQRGGTDTQYF
TGTGCCACCAGTGTCCAGCGGGGGGGCACAGATACGCAGTATTTT
>TRBD1|TRBV23-1|NA|TRBJ1-3
CASSQRDRAITGNTIYF
TGCGCCAGCAGTCAACGGGACAGGGCAATTACGGGAAACACCATATATTTT
>TRBD1|TRBV6-5|NA|TRBJ1-2
CASSRGTASNYGYTF
TGTGCCAGCAGTAGGGGGACAGCCTCTAACTATGGCTACACCTTC
>NA|TRBV4-2|NA|TRBJ2-5
CASSRIGGTQETQYF
TGTGCCAGCAGCCGAATTGGTGGTACACAAGAGACCCAGTACTTC
>NA|TRBV3-1/TRBV3-2|NA|TRBJ1-2
CASSHMGAASPYGYTF
TGTGCCAGCAGCCACATGGGGGCGGCTTCTCCCTATGGCTACACCTTC
>NA|TRBV5-1|NA|TRBJ1-6
CASSLARDAVGSPLHF
TGCGCCAGCAGCTTGGCCAGGGATGCGGTCGGATCACCCCTCCACTTT